This is a list of T cell receptor beta chains from one sample in a study of shared clonotypes between healthy human individuals. Method: immunoSEQ multiplex PCR; TCRdb's copy keeps in-frame clones and lacks some. Here the sample spans about 2 million clones, about 95% being singletons. The specimen sequenced was naive CD4+ T cells sorted from blood. The receptors come from a man aged 18 to 29 in good health. CDR3s include the opening cysteine and the closing phenylalanine or tryptophan. A D gene is named only where the DNA matches it firmly. Clone size is not always given. Where it is, it says once, few, many or a class for expanded clones.

cdr3_nt cdr3_aa j_call v_call d_call clone_size
TGTGCCAGCAATTTGGGCTGGAGCTCCTACGAGCAGTACTTC CASNLGWSSYEQYF TRBJ2-7 TRBV6-6 - few
TGTGCCAGCAGTTTCGACGGGACTGGAAACACCATATATTTT CASSFDGTGNTIYF TRBJ1-3 TRBV28 - -
TGTGCTAGCATCCCACTGGGGGAGGGCCTTGTTACAGGGGAGACCCAGTACTTC CASIPLGEGLVTGETQYF TRBJ2-5 TRBV7-7 - -
TGTGCCAGTACCCGAGGGGGCTATGGCTACACCTTC CASTRGGYGYTF TRBJ1-2 TRBV19 - -
TGTGCCAGCAGCTTAGGCTTCTCCTACGAGCAGTACTTC CASSLGFSYEQYF TRBJ2-7 TRBV7-2 - -
TGTGCCAGCAGCTTAGGGACTAGCGTTGAGACCCAGTACTTC CASSLGTSVETQYF TRBJ2-5 TRBV7-9 TRBD2 -
TGTGCCAGCAGCGTAGAGCGAGGCCCCTACAATGAGCAGTTCTTC CASSVERGPYNEQFF TRBJ2-1 TRBV9 - -
TGTGCCTGGAGTCCATCGGCAGGGGGCCTGCCAGGTTGGTACTTC CAWSPSAGGLPGWYF TRBJ2-7 TRBV30 TRBD1 -
TGCGCCAGCAGCTTGGCGTTAGCGGGAGAGGGGGATACGCAGTATTTT CASSLALAGEGDTQYF TRBJ2-3 TRBV5-1 TRBD2 -
TGTGCCAGCAGCTTAGCGCGAGGGAATAGCAATCAGCCCCAGCATTTT CASSLARGNSNQPQHF TRBJ1-5 TRBV7-9 - many
TGTGCCAGCAGCTCAACTTCCGGGAACTTGAACACCGGGGAGCTGTTTTTT CASSSTSGNLNTGELFF TRBJ2-2 TRBV25-1 - -
TGCAGCGTCCGGATCGGGACTAGCTACACAGATACGCAGTATTTT CSVRIGTSYTDTQYF TRBJ2-3 TRBV29-1 TRBD2 -
TGTGCCAGCAGCCGCGGGGACAGAAGCTCTGGGGCCAACGTCCTGACTTTC CASSRGDRSSGANVLTF TRBJ2-6 TRBV2 - -
TGCGCCAGTTGGACAGGGAATTCACCCCTCCACTTT CASWTGNSPLHF TRBJ1-6 TRBV10-2 TRBD1 few
TGCAGCGTTGACGGAGGGGACCGCGAGCAGTACTTC CSVDGGDREQYF TRBJ2-7 TRBV29-1 - -
TGTGCCTGGAGAGGCGGGGGAAACACAGATACGCAGTATTTT CAWRGGGNTDTQYF TRBJ2-3 TRBV30 TRBD2 -
TGCGCCAGCAGCGTAGCGGGAGGGCCTGGGTATGAGCAGTTCTTC CASSVAGGPGYEQFF TRBJ2-1 TRBV5-1 TRBD2 -
TGTGCCAGCTCCTCCGGGACAGGGGGCTCCTACAATGAGCAGTTCTTC CASSSGTGGSYNEQFF TRBJ2-1 TRBV9 TRBD1 -
TGTGCCAGCAGCCTCAGGGGGTTCTTCGGAAACACCATATATTTT CASSLRGFFGNTIYF TRBJ1-3 TRBV7-8 TRBD1 -
TGTGCCACCAGCAGATTCTTGGGAACAGATACGCAGTATTTT CATSRFLGTDTQYF TRBJ2-3 TRBV15 - -
TGCGCCAGCAGCCGGCGGGGCCAAGATACGCAGTATTTT CASSRRGQDTQYF TRBJ2-3 TRBV5-1 - -
TGTGCCAGTAGTATATTCCGGTCAGGCAATCAGCCCCAGCATTTT CASSIFRSGNQPQHF TRBJ1-5 TRBV19 - -
TGTGCCAGCAGTGTTCAGGTGGGAAAACTGTTTTTT CASSVQVGKLFF TRBJ1-4 TRBV6-1 - -
TGTGCCAGTAGTATCGCCACAGGGGGAAGTCCCTACGAGCAGTACTTC CASSIATGGSPYEQYF TRBJ2-7 TRBV19 TRBD1 -
TGTGCCAGCAGCCGTGCCCTAGCGGGAGGGAATACGCAGTATTTT CASSRALAGGNTQYF TRBJ2-3 TRBV7-2 TRBD2 -
TGTGCCAGCAGCCGAACGACAGGGGTCAGAAACACCATATATTTT CASSRTTGVRNTIYF TRBJ1-3 TRBV7-8 TRBD1 -
TGCGCCAGCGCCTCTAGCCCAGACAGGGCCTATTCACCCCTCCACTTT CASASSPDRAYSPLHF TRBJ1-6 TRBV5-1 TRBD1 once
TGCAGCGTTGTATCGGACAGGGCGGGGAAGACCCAGTACTTC CSVVSDRAGKTQYF TRBJ2-5 TRBV29-1 TRBD1 -
TGTGCCAGCAGTACCGACAGGATGAACACTGAAGCTTTCTTT CASSTDRMNTEAFF TRBJ1-1 TRBV6-5 - -
TGTGCCAGCAGTGGTTCCGGCGGGCGAGAGACCCAGTACTTC CASSGSGGRETQYF TRBJ2-5 TRBV25-1 - -
TGTGCCAGTAGTCCTCAGACAGGAATGAACACTGAAGCTTTCTTT CASSPQTGMNTEAFF TRBJ1-1 TRBV19 - many
TGTGCCAGCAGGAGACCCCGGGACACGGCTGAAGCTTTCTTT CASRRPRDTAEAFF TRBJ1-1 TRBV6-5 - -
TGTGCCAGCAGACTAGGGGACAGCGAAGCTTTCTTT CASRLGDSEAFF TRBJ1-1 TRBV6-5 TRBD1 -
TGTGCCAGCAGGGCTCAGTCGGCCCTCCACTTT CASRAQSALHF TRBJ1-6 TRBV28 - -
TGTGCCAGCAGCTCCGTAGCGGGGCCCTCCTACAATGAGCAGTTCTTC CASSSVAGPSYNEQFF TRBJ2-1 TRBV11-2 TRBD2 -
TGTGCCAGCTCACCCTCCGTCCCCGGCGAAAACATTCAGTACTTC CASSPSVPGENIQYF TRBJ2-4 TRBV18 - -